The rows below give T cell receptor beta chains drawn from one sample of a study of T cell responses to AZD1222 COVID-19 vaccine. Assay used: immunoSEQ multiplex PCR; TCRdb lists only in-frame clones, some missing. The sample contains 150,000 to 200,000 clones, 90% to 95% of which appear only once. The starting material was peripheral blood, obtained 28 days after the second AZD1222 dose. These receptors all come from an adult who received the AZD1222 COVID-19 vaccine. CDR3s leave out the opening cysteine and the closing phenylalanine or tryptophan.

>TRBV3-1/TRBV3-2|TRBJ1-3
ASTRQSGNTIY
>TRBV28|TRBJ1-1
ASSLYLGSYGTEAF
>TRBV5-1|TRBJ2-3
ASSLADSRASTDTQY
>TRBV29-1|TRBJ2-5
SVLGTSSQETQY
>TRBV2|TRBJ2-4
ASSDPWELAKNIQY
>TRBV10-2|TRBJ1-6
ASLDPVGNSPLH
>TRBV2|TRBJ2-3
ASKASGGDTQY
>TRBV19|TRBJ1-5
ASSIRFGGGAIQPQH
>TRBV5-5|TRBJ1-5
ASSLVSGESQPQH
>TRBV6-5|TRBJ1-2
ASSKNPGGNYGYT
>TRBV30|TRBJ1-6
AWSVRGSVNSPLH
>TRBV30|TRBJ1-2
AWSVWGLSNYGYT
>TRBV2|TRBJ2-5
ASSEQGVGETQY
>TRBV5-4|TRBJ2-3
ASSLLSRAGGPDTQY
>TRBV9|TRBJ2-1
ASSADPGTSYNEQF
>TRBV18|TRBJ2-7
ASSPSPGPTYEQY
>TRBV9|TRBJ2-3
ASSVVSGGSGTDTQY
>TRBV4-2|TRBJ2-7
ASRRTGHGSEQY
>TRBV29-1|TRBJ1-1
SVKDITEAF
>TRBV5-4|TRBJ2-7
ASTSPGLGFEQY
>TRBV9|TRBJ2-7
ASSVSPGAGEQY
>TRBV6-5|TRBJ1-1
ASSYRATNTEAF
>TRBV6-5|TRBJ1-1
ASSYSTENTEAF
>TRBV15|TRBJ1-2
ATTDRGAYGYT
>TRBV11-1|TRBJ2-7
ATAGTDYEQY
>TRBV6-6|TRBJ2-7
ASSGGIGEQY
>TRBV7-9|TRBJ1-2
ASSLQLYGYT
>TRBV5-6|TRBJ2-7
ASSRIETQSYEQY
>TRBV11-3|TRBJ2-3
ASSSTTRGTQY
>TRBV28|TRBJ1-1
ASKWTGGDTEAF
>TRBV15|TRBJ1-5
ATSRAGGIQPQH
>TRBV29-1|TRBJ1-1
SVDLGQTEAF
>TRBV6-5|TRBJ1-1
ASRRTGNTEAF
>TRBV10-2|TRBJ1-2
ASRSPEGKPGYT
>TRBV3-1/TRBV3-2|TRBJ1-1
ASSQGTGEAF
>TRBV6-1|TRBJ1-2
ASSEARPVLPSGYT
>TRBV11-3|TRBJ2-1
ASSLGTGANNEQF